These T cell receptor beta chains were read from a single sample in a study of shared clonotypes between healthy human individuals. The protocol was immunoSEQ multiplex PCR, while the TCRdb copy is restricted to in-frame clones and leaves out a portion. This table holds under 2,500,000 clones, roughly 95% found once. The material sequenced was naive CD4+ T cells sorted from blood. The receptors originated from a man between 18 and 35 years old in good health. CDR3s include the opening cysteine and the closing phenylalanine or tryptophan. Fields, in order: clone size, D gene, J gene, V gene, CDR3 protein, CDR3 DNA. D genes are given only for firm matches. Not all rows give a size; the values are once, few, many and, for expanded clones, a class.

abundance: -; d_gene: -; j_gene: TRBJ1-3; v_gene: TRBV27; CDR3aa: CASSLYAPADSGNTIYF; CDR3nt: TGTGCCAGCAGTTTATACGCCCCGGCTGACTCTGGAAACACCATATATTTT
abundance: -; d_gene: -; j_gene: TRBJ1-2; v_gene: TRBV19; CDR3aa: CASSIGTGRNYGYTF; CDR3nt: TGTGCCAGTAGTATAGGAACAGGGCGTAACTATGGCTACACCTTC
abundance: -; d_gene: -; j_gene: TRBJ2-1; v_gene: TRBV28; CDR3aa: CASTLGGLPSYNEQFF; CDR3nt: TGTGCCAGCACCCTGGGGGGCCTGCCCTCCTACAATGAGCAGTTCTTC
abundance: -; d_gene: TRBD1; j_gene: TRBJ1-2; v_gene: TRBV7-2; CDR3aa: CASSARDRGLTNYGYTF; CDR3nt: TGTGCCAGCAGCGCGAGGGACAGGGGTCTGACTAACTATGGCTACACCTTC
abundance: -; d_gene: -; j_gene: TRBJ2-7; v_gene: TRBV5-8; CDR3aa: CASSLGAANSYEQYF; CDR3nt: TGTGCCAGCAGCTTGGGGGCGGCAAACTCCTACGAGCAGTACTTC
abundance: -; d_gene: -; j_gene: TRBJ2-7; v_gene: TRBV19; CDR3aa: CASGDTSGYEQYF; CDR3nt: TGTGCCAGTGGGGACACAAGCGGATACGAGCAGTACTTC
abundance: -; d_gene: -; j_gene: TRBJ1-6; v_gene: TRBV5-1; CDR3aa: CASSLEGTQSSYNSPLHF; CDR3nt: TGCGCCAGCAGCTTGGAAGGGACACAAAGCTCCTATAATTCACCCCTCCACTTT
abundance: -; d_gene: -; j_gene: TRBJ2-1; v_gene: TRBV18; CDR3aa: CASSPIAGGDEQFF; CDR3nt: TGTGCCAGCTCACCCATTGCAGGGGGGGATGAGCAGTTCTTC
abundance: once; d_gene: -; j_gene: TRBJ1-2; v_gene: TRBV4-3; CDR3aa: CASSQVPTTTYGYTF; CDR3nt: TGCGCCAGCAGCCAAGTGCCCACGACAACCTATGGCTACACCTTC
abundance: -; d_gene: TRBD2; j_gene: TRBJ2-7; v_gene: TRBV6-5; CDR3aa: CASRTGTSGRYEQYF; CDR3nt: TGTGCCAGCAGGACCGGGACTAGCGGGAGATACGAGCAGTACTTC
abundance: -; d_gene: -; j_gene: TRBJ1-5; v_gene: TRBV12-5; CDR3aa: CASGLVGGSNQPQHF; CDR3nt: TGTGCTAGTGGTTTGGTAGGCGGGAGCAATCAGCCCCAGCATTTT
abundance: once; d_gene: TRBD2; j_gene: TRBJ2-3; v_gene: TRBV10-3; CDR3aa: CAIGAGGGRTDTQYF; CDR3nt: TGTGCCATAGGCGCGGGGGGAGGGCGCACAGATACGCAGTATTTT
abundance: -; d_gene: TRBD2; j_gene: TRBJ2-7; v_gene: TRBV6-1; CDR3aa: CASSERLAGGRESEQYF; CDR3nt: TGTGCCAGCAGTGAAAGACTAGCGGGAGGGAGAGAAAGCGAGCAGTACTTC
abundance: -; d_gene: TRBD2; j_gene: TRBJ2-3; v_gene: TRBV6-6; CDR3aa: CASTTGGAYTDTQYF; CDR3nt: TGTGCCAGCACCACGGGGGGGGCATACACAGATACGCAGTATTTT
abundance: -; d_gene: -; j_gene: TRBJ1-5; v_gene: TRBV14; CDR3aa: CASSQARVGLDTNQPQHF; CDR3nt: TGTGCCAGCAGCCAAGCCCGGGTCGGTTTGGATACTAATCAGCCCCAGCATTTT
abundance: -; d_gene: -; j_gene: TRBJ2-3; v_gene: TRBV2; CDR3aa: CASSGGVSTDTQYF; CDR3nt: TGTGCCAGCAGTGGCGGGGTTAGCACAGATACGCAGTATTTT
abundance: -; d_gene: -; j_gene: TRBJ1-2; v_gene: TRBV19; CDR3aa: CASSIGAGANYGYTF; CDR3nt: TGTGCCAGTAGTATAGGGGCAGGAGCTAACTATGGCTACACCTTC
abundance: -; d_gene: -; j_gene: TRBJ2-6; v_gene: TRBV29-1; CDR3aa: CSVQGTSGANVLTF; CDR3nt: TGCAGCGTTCAGGGGACCTCTGGGGCCAACGTCCTGACTTTC
abundance: -; d_gene: -; j_gene: TRBJ1-4; v_gene: TRBV2; CDR3aa: CASTGFATNEKLFF; CDR3nt: TGTGCTAGCACCGGGTTTGCAACTAATGAAAAACTGTTTTTT
abundance: -; d_gene: -; j_gene: TRBJ2-2; v_gene: TRBV19; CDR3aa: CASSIPGANTGELFF; CDR3nt: TGTGCCAGTAGTATTCCCGGGGCGAACACCGGGGAGCTGTTTTTT
abundance: -; d_gene: -; j_gene: TRBJ1-2; v_gene: TRBV6-6; CDR3aa: CASSPRIELVHGYTF; CDR3nt: TGTGCCAGCAGTCCCCGAATCGAGTTGGTACATGGCTACACCTTC
abundance: -; d_gene: -; j_gene: TRBJ2-1; v_gene: TRBV19; CDR3aa: CASSIGQGGNEQFF; CDR3nt: TGTGCCAGTAGTATAGGCCAGGGCGGCAATGAGCAGTTCTTC
abundance: -; d_gene: -; j_gene: TRBJ2-7; v_gene: TRBV10-3; CDR3aa: CAISQTTTSSEQYF; CDR3nt: TGTGCCATCAGTCAAACGACCACAAGCAGCGAGCAGTACTTC
abundance: -; d_gene: TRBD2; j_gene: TRBJ2-3; v_gene: TRBV29-1; CDR3aa: CSCTSGRLVTADTQYF; CDR3nt: TGCAGCTGTACTAGCGGGAGGCTCGTAACCGCAGATACGCAGTATTTT
abundance: -; d_gene: -; j_gene: TRBJ1-4; v_gene: TRBV18; CDR3aa: CASSPNLGTTAKEKLFF; CDR3nt: TGTGCCAGCTCACCGAACCTCGGGACCACCGCTAAGGAAAAACTGTTTTTT
abundance: -; d_gene: TRBD2; j_gene: TRBJ2-1; v_gene: TRBV6-6; CDR3aa: CASSYRGLAGVDEQFF; CDR3nt: TGTGCCAGCAGTTACCGGGGACTAGCGGGAGTCGATGAGCAGTTCTTC
abundance: once; d_gene: -; j_gene: TRBJ1-5; v_gene: TRBV6-1; CDR3aa: CASATVSNQPQHF; CDR3nt: TGTGCCAGCGCGACAGTTAGCAATCAGCCCCAGCATTTT
abundance: -; d_gene: -; j_gene: TRBJ1-6; v_gene: TRBV27; CDR3aa: CASSNRWGYNSPLHF; CDR3nt: TGTGCCAGCAGCAATAGGTGGGGGTATAATTCACCCCTCCACTTT
abundance: -; d_gene: -; j_gene: TRBJ2-3; v_gene: TRBV11-2; CDR3aa: CASSLERGSDTQYF; CDR3nt: TGTGCCAGCAGCTTAGAAAGGGGGTCAGATACGCAGTATTTT
abundance: -; d_gene: TRBD2; j_gene: TRBJ2-1; v_gene: TRBV29-1; CDR3aa: CSVELSKRGVYNEQFF; CDR3nt: TGCAGCGTTGAGTTATCTAAGCGGGGTGTTTACAATGAGCAGTTCTTC
abundance: -; d_gene: TRBD1; j_gene: TRBJ2-6; v_gene: TRBV5-1; CDR3aa: CASSLTGAGANVLTF; CDR3nt: TGCGCCAGCAGCTTGACAGGGGCTGGGGCCAACGTCCTGACTTTC
abundance: -; d_gene: -; j_gene: TRBJ2-6; v_gene: TRBV10-3; CDR3aa: CATRDSGANVLTF; CDR3nt: TGTGCCACCAGGGACTCTGGGGCCAACGTCCTGACTTTC
abundance: -; d_gene: -; j_gene: TRBJ1-2; v_gene: TRBV4-1; CDR3aa: CASSQQTGANYGYTF; CDR3nt: TGCGCCAGCAGCCAACAAACAGGAGCTAACTATGGCTACACCTTC
abundance: -; d_gene: -; j_gene: TRBJ2-1; v_gene: TRBV19; CDR3aa: CASSTRVHNEQFF; CDR3nt: TGTGCCAGTAGCACCAGAGTCCACAATGAGCAGTTCTTC
abundance: -; d_gene: TRBD1; j_gene: TRBJ2-3; v_gene: TRBV5-1; CDR3aa: CASSLGTGGTDTQYF; CDR3nt: TGCGCCAGCAGCTTGGGGACAGGGGGAACAGATACGCAGTATTTT
abundance: -; d_gene: -; j_gene: TRBJ1-1; v_gene: TRBV19; CDR3aa: CASSINYYTEAFF; CDR3nt: TGTGCCAGTAGTATCAATTACTACACTGAAGCTTTCTTT
abundance: -; d_gene: -; j_gene: TRBJ1-1; v_gene: TRBV4-1; CDR3aa: CASSQPTRNTEAFF; CDR3nt: TGCGCCAGCAGCCAACCTACACGGAACACTGAAGCTTTCTTT
abundance: -; d_gene: -; j_gene: TRBJ1-2; v_gene: TRBV30; CDR3aa: CAWSDRDYGYTF; CDR3nt: TGTGCCTGGAGTGACAGGGACTATGGCTACACCTTC
abundance: -; d_gene: TRBD2; j_gene: TRBJ2-7; v_gene: TRBV6-5; CDR3aa: CASGRDFTYEQYF; CDR3nt: TGTGCCAGCGGGAGGGACTTTACATACGAGCAGTACTTC
abundance: -; d_gene: -; j_gene: TRBJ1-5; v_gene: TRBV18; CDR3aa: CASSTTNGWNQPQHF; CDR3nt: TGTGCCAGCTCAACGACAAACGGATGGAATCAGCCCCAGCATTTT
abundance: few; d_gene: TRBD1; j_gene: TRBJ1-2; v_gene: TRBV18; CDR3aa: CASSLRTGEPYGYTF; CDR3nt: TGTGCCAGCTCACTACGGACAGGGGAACCCTATGGCTACACCTTC
abundance: -; d_gene: -; j_gene: TRBJ1-4; v_gene: TRBV6-5; CDR3aa: CASSYVRGEKLFF; CDR3nt: TGTGCCAGCAGTTACGTCCGAGGTGAAAAACTGTTTTTT
abundance: once; d_gene: -; j_gene: TRBJ2-7; v_gene: TRBV7-9; CDR3aa: CASSLGMGFSYEQYF; CDR3nt: TGTGCCAGCAGCTTAGGGATGGGATTCTCCTACGAGCAGTACTTC
abundance: once; d_gene: -; j_gene: TRBJ2-5; v_gene: TRBV18; CDR3aa: CASSPGSKETQYF; CDR3nt: TGTGCCAGCTCACCGGGAAGTAAAGAGACCCAGTACTTC
abundance: few; d_gene: -; j_gene: TRBJ1-6; v_gene: TRBV6-5; CDR3aa: CASSPRTGHSPLHF; CDR3nt: TGTGCCAGCAGCCCGAGGACCGGACATTCACCCCTCCACTTT
abundance: -; d_gene: -; j_gene: TRBJ1-3; v_gene: TRBV19; CDR3aa: CASSDVSGNTIYF; CDR3nt: TGTGCCAGTAGCGACGTCTCTGGAAACACCATATATTTT
abundance: -; d_gene: -; j_gene: TRBJ1-3; v_gene: TRBV7-3; CDR3aa: CASSLRLPGNTIYF; CDR3nt: TGTGCCAGCAGCTTGCGTCTCCCGGGAAACACCATATATTTT
abundance: -; d_gene: -; j_gene: TRBJ1-2; v_gene: TRBV5-1; CDR3aa: CASSLTGGNLYGYTF; CDR3nt: TGCGCCAGCAGCTTGACGGGGGGAAACCTCTATGGCTACACCTTC
abundance: -; d_gene: -; j_gene: TRBJ2-3; v_gene: TRBV20-1; CDR3aa: CSATADTQYF; CDR3nt: TGCAGTGCTACGGCAGATACGCAGTATTTT
abundance: -; d_gene: -; j_gene: TRBJ2-2; v_gene: TRBV12-2; CDR3aa: CASRLVIRPGLASGRNTGELFF; CDR3nt: TGTGCAAGTCGCTTAGTCATCCGCCCGGGACTAGCCTCAGGACGAAACACCGGGGAGCTGTTTTTT
abundance: -; d_gene: -; j_gene: TRBJ1-5; v_gene: TRBV6-5; CDR3aa: CASTQARGIQPQHF; CDR3nt: TGTGCCAGCACCCAGGCCCGGGGAATTCAGCCCCAGCATTTT
abundance: -; d_gene: -; j_gene: TRBJ1-1; v_gene: TRBV28; CDR3aa: CASRDSPEAFF; CDR3nt: TGTGCCAGCAGGGATTCGCCTGAAGCTTTCTTT
abundance: -; d_gene: -; j_gene: TRBJ2-5; v_gene: TRBV4-3; CDR3aa: CASSQDSLGPGTQYF; CDR3nt: TGCGCCAGCAGCCAAGATTCATTAGGCCCGGGGACCCAGTACTTC